This TCR beta chain was sequenced in a study of blood T cell repertoires in COVID-19. CDR1 SQVTM and CDR2 ANQGSEA come from the germline V gene. CDR3 length: 15 residues. The junction had 11 bases not matched to a gene; V was cut back by 8 bases and J by 2 bases. All enrollees were about 18 to 100 years old and from 20 to 30 US areas. Cohort placement rested on clinical history that participants reported themselves. Here immunoSEQ multiplex PCR was the method, and the copy in TCRdb shows in-frame clones only, minus some. Of about 170,000 clones in the sample, roughly 87% are singletons; the top ten hold around 1.2%.

The receptor was isolated from a human donor with acute COVID-19. The donor label of this sample is uncertain. The gene calls are TRBV29-1 and TRBJ2-3; 9 nucleotides match TRBD2. The sample was PBMCs or T cells enriched from blood (not recorded which). The CDR3 loop is CSFNPRGGATDTQYF. The CDR3 nucleotides are TGCAGCTTCAACCCGCGGGGGGGGGCCACAGATACGCAGTATTTT.